This T cell receptor beta chain was documented in a study of blood T cell repertoires in COVID-19. The CDR3 has 12 amino acids. Trimming took 6 bases from V and 7 from J, leaving 12 bases between them. Using immunoSEQ multiplex PCR, the repertoire was profiled, and TCRdb retains in-frame clones only, with some absent. The data hold roughly 76,000 clones, with around 85% observed a single time. Sequenced input: peripheral blood. The sequence was obtained from a man between 25 and 39 years old with acute or convalescent COVID-19. The genes are TRBV12-3 or TRBV12-4 and TRBJ1-2, with D tentatively TRBD1 (6 bases). CDR3: CASRLGGGGYTF. Here the CDR3 DNA reads TGTGCCAGCAGGCTAGGGGGGGGTGGCTACACCTTC.